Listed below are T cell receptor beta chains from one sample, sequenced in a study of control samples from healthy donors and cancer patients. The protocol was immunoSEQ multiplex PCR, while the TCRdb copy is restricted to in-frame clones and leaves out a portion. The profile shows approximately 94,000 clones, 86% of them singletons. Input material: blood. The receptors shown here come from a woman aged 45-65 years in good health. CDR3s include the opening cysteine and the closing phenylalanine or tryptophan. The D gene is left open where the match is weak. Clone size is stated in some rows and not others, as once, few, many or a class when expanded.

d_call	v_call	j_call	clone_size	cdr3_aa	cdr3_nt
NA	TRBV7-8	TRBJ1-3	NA	CAYTESSGNTIYF	TGTGCCTATACGGAGAGCTCTGGAAACACCATATATTTT
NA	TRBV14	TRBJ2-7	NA	CASSQVGGEPPGRYEQYF	TGTGCCAGCAGCCAAGTGGGAGGAGAACCGCCCGGCCGGTACGAGCAGTACTTC
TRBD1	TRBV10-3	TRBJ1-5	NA	CAIGNGQGGDQPQHF	TGTGCCATCGGGAACGGACAGGGCGGGGATCAGCCCCAGCATTTT
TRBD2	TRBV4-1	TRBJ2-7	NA	CASSQVREGEQYF	TGCGCCAGCAGCCAAGTCAGGGAGGGCGAGCAGTACTTC
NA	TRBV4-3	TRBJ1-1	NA	CASSQDSGAASMNTEAFF	TGCGCCAGCAGCCAAGATTCGGGGGCCGCATCCATGAACACTGAAGCTTTCTTT
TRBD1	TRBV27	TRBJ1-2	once	CASSLSQGPGQGEETNYGYTF	TGTGCCAGCAGTTTATCCCAAGGGCCGGGACAGGGAGAGGAAACTAACTATGGCTACACCTTC
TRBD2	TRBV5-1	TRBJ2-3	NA	CASSPLTSGSTDTQYF	TGCGCCAGCAGCCCACTGACTAGCGGAAGCACAGATACGCAGTATTTT
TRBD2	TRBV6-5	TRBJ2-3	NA	CASRSGGLTDTQYF	TGTGCCAGCAGAAGCGGGGGGCTCACAGATACGCAGTATTTT
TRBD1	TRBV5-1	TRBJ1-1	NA	CASSLIGGQGGNTEAFF	TGCGCCAGCAGCTTGATCGGAGGACAGGGGGGGAACACTGAAGCTTTCTTT
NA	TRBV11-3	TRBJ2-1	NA	CASSLEEGQIPTEQFF	TGTGCCAGCAGCTTAGAGGAGGGACAGATACCTACTGAGCAGTTCTTC
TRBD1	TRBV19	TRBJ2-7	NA	CASSRGDRGYEQYF	TGTGCCAGTAGTAGGGGGGACAGGGGCTACGAGCAGTACTTC
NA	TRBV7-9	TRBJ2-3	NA	CASSLGAGYTDTQYF	TGTGCCAGCAGCTTAGGCGCGGGATACACAGATACGCAGTATTTT
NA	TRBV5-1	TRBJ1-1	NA	CASSYGTPNTEAFF	TGCGCCAGCAGCTATGGGACACCGAACACTGAAGCTTTCTTT
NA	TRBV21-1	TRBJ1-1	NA	CASSHWGSRGETNTEAFF	TGTGCCAGCAGTCACTGGGGCAGCCGGGGGGAGACGAACACTGAAGCTTTCTTT
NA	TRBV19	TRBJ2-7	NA	CASSISLLYEQYF	TGTGCCAGTAGTATTTCCCTACTCTACGAGCAGTACTTC
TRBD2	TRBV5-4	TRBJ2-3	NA	CASSMDRGGLDTQYF	TGTGCCAGCAGTATGGACCGGGGGGGATTAGATACGCAGTATTTT
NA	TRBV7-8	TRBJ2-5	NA	CASSQGRAQETQYF	TGTGCCAGCAGCCAGGGCCGGGCACAAGAGACCCAGTACTTC
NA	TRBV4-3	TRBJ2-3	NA	CASSQLLATDTQYF	TGCGCCAGCAGCCAACTACTAGCCACAGATACGCAGTATTTT
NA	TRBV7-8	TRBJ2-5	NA	CASSRPKDRVQETQYF	TGTGCCAGCAGCCGTCCTAAAGACAGAGTACAAGAGACCCAGTACTTC
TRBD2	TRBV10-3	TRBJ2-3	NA	CAISESTPLAGGRITDTQYF	TGTGCCATCAGTGAGTCGACTCCATTGGCGGGAGGGCGAATAACAGATACGCAGTATTTT
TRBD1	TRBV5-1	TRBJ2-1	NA	CASSPETGVKVFF	TGCGCCAGCAGCCCGGAGACAGGGGTAAAGGTGTTCTTC
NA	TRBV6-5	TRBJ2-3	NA	CASSWGISTDTQYF	TGTGCCAGCAGTTGGGGTATTAGCACAGATACGCAGTATTTT
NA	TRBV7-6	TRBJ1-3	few	CASSSGLSGNTIYF	TGTGCCAGCAGCTCGGGGCTGAGCGGAAACACCATATATTTT
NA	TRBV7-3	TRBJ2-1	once	CASSLNAGPYNEQFF	TGTGCCAGCAGCTTAAATGCGGGGCCCTACAATGAGCAGTTCTTC
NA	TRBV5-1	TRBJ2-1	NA	CASSLGEAGPSYNEQFF	TGCGCCAGCAGCCTGGGGGAGGCGGGTCCGTCCTACAATGAGCAGTTCTTC
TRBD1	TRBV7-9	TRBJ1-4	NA	CASRDQGAVIEKLFF	TGTGCCAGCAGGGATCAGGGGGCCGTAATAGAAAAACTGTTTTTT
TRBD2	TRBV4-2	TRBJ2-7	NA	CASSQETSGTYEQYF	TGTGCCAGCAGCCAAGAAACTAGCGGGACCTACGAGCAGTACTTC
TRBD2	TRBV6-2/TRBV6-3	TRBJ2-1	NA	CASSRGSGLALNEQFF	TGTGCCAGCAGTCGTGGAAGCGGACTAGCGTTAAATGAGCAGTTCTTC
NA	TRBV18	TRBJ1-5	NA	CASSPIPWPRRDGNQPQHF	TGTGCCAGCTCACCAATCCCCTGGCCTAGGAGGGATGGCAATCAGCCCCAGCATTTT
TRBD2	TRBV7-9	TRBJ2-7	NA	CASIRAGDGSREQYF	TGTGCCAGCATCCGCGCGGGGGACGGGAGCCGCGAGCAGTACTTC
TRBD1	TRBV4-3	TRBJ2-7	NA	CASSQSLGQGGEQYF	TGCGCCAGCAGCCAAAGTTTGGGACAGGGAGGCGAGCAGTACTTC
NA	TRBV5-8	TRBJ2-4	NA	CASSFPGAKNIQYF	TGTGCCAGCAGCTTCCCGGGGGCCAAAAACATTCAGTACTTC
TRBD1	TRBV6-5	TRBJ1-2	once	CASRDRGTNYGYTF	TGTGCCAGCAGGGACAGGGGAACTAACTATGGCTACACCTTC
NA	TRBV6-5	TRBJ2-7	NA	CASSYSSTGEQYF	TGTGCCAGCAGTTATTCCTCGACAGGAGAGCAGTACTTC
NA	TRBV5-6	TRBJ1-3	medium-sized	CASSLRQFRNTIYF	TGTGCCAGCAGCTTGAGACAGTTCAGAAACACCATATATTTT
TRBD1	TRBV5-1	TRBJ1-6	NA	CASSLDVGQGNSPLHF	TGCGCCAGCAGCTTGGATGTGGGACAGGGTAATTCACCCCTCCACTTT
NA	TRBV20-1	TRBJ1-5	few	CSASPGNQPQHF	TGCAGTGCTAGTCCCGGCAATCAGCCCCAGCATTTT
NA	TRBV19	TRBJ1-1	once	CASTVPPQGSKGNTEAFF	TGTGCCAGTACTGTTCCTCCTCAGGGGTCCAAAGGGAACACTGAAGCTTTCTTT
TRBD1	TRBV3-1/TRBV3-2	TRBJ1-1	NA	CASSPTSGGLTNTEAFF	TGTGCCAGCAGCCCTACCTCAGGGGGACTCACGAACACTGAAGCTTTCTTT
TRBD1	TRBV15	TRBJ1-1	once	CATSTRDRGGYPEAFF	TGTGCCACCAGCACTAGGGACAGGGGTGGGTACCCTGAAGCTTTCTTT
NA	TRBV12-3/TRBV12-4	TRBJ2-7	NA	CASSPRHSYEQYF	TGTGCCAGCAGTCCAAGACACTCCTACGAGCAGTACTTC
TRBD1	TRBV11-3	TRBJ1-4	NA	CASSFTGTGGEKLFF	TGTGCCAGCAGCTTTACCGGGACAGGGGGCGAAAAACTGTTTTTT
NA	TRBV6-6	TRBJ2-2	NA	CASSYGQAVTGELFF	TGTGCCAGCAGTTACGGGCAAGCGGTCACCGGGGAGCTGTTTTTT
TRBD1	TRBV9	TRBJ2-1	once	CASSVGQGLGEQFF	TGTGCCAGCAGCGTGGGACAGGGGTTGGGTGAGCAGTTCTTC
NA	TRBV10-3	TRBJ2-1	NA	CATGPSESNEQFF	TGTGCCACCGGACCTAGCGAGTCCAATGAGCAGTTCTTC
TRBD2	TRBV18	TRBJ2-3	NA	CASSPRTSGTTDTQYF	TGTGCCAGCTCACCTAGGACTAGCGGGACCACAGATACGCAGTATTTT
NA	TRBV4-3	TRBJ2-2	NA	CASSQEWGWGELFF	TGCGCCAGCAGCCAAGAATGGGGTTGGGGGGAGCTGTTTTTT
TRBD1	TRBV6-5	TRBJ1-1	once	CASSYAQGANTEAFF	TGTGCCAGCAGTTACGCACAGGGGGCTAACACTGAAGCTTTCTTT
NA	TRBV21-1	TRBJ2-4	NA	CASTTKLAGGPRGAKNIQYF	TGTGCCAGCACCACAAAGTTAGCGGGAGGACCTAGAGGGGCCAAAAACATTCAGTACTTC
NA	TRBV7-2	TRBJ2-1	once	CASSLGSYSYNEQFF	TGTGCCAGCAGCTTAGGTTCCTACTCCTACAATGAGCAGTTCTTC